Listed below are T cell receptor beta chains from one sample, sequenced in a study of cytomegalovirus exposure and HLA in healthy donors. Here immunoSEQ multiplex PCR was the method, and the copy in TCRdb shows in-frame clones only, minus some. The data show about 130,000 clones, 81% seen once. What was sequenced was PBMCs. These receptors were collected from a man younger than 35 in good health and CMV-seropositive. Both conserved end residues are trimmed from each CDR3. The listing skips clone size in some rows; elsewhere it reads once, few, many or a size class.

cdr3_length: 13; clone_size: NA; v_call: TRBV7-9; j_call: TRBJ2-3; cdr3_aa: ASSYSSLGSDTQY
cdr3_length: 13; clone_size: NA; v_call: TRBV19; j_call: TRBJ1-2; cdr3_aa: ASRYQSREPYGYT
cdr3_length: 14; clone_size: NA; v_call: TRBV10-2; j_call: TRBJ1-3; cdr3_aa: ASSPGVILSGNTIY
cdr3_length: 12; clone_size: NA; v_call: TRBV11-2; j_call: TRBJ1-6; cdr3_aa: ASSFGLNNSPLH
cdr3_length: 13; clone_size: once; v_call: TRBV25-1; j_call: TRBJ2-1; cdr3_aa: ASSAFSGRVDEQF
cdr3_length: 11; clone_size: NA; v_call: TRBV6-5; j_call: TRBJ2-1; cdr3_aa: ASSAAAGGGQF
cdr3_length: 12; clone_size: NA; v_call: TRBV7-9; j_call: TRBJ2-5; cdr3_aa: ASSTQEPQETQY
cdr3_length: 12; clone_size: NA; v_call: TRBV5-1; j_call: TRBJ2-5; cdr3_aa: ASSSGQVQETQY
cdr3_length: 12; clone_size: few; v_call: TRBV5-8; j_call: TRBJ2-7; cdr3_aa: ASSLRDRLSGQY
cdr3_length: 14; clone_size: NA; v_call: TRBV21-1; j_call: TRBJ2-5; cdr3_aa: ASSLRDRGWQETQY
cdr3_length: 13; clone_size: NA; v_call: TRBV5-1; j_call: TRBJ1-5; cdr3_aa: ASRRGQSTNQPQH
cdr3_length: 13; clone_size: NA; v_call: TRBV30; j_call: TRBJ2-7; cdr3_aa: AWRALGQATYEQY
cdr3_length: 11; clone_size: NA; v_call: TRBV4-2; j_call: TRBJ2-3; cdr3_aa: ASSQSGTDTQY
cdr3_length: 15; clone_size: once; v_call: TRBV14; j_call: TRBJ2-3; cdr3_aa: ASSQELLAGGGDTQY
cdr3_length: 13; clone_size: NA; v_call: TRBV30; j_call: TRBJ1-1; cdr3_aa: AWSVWNQGSTEAF
cdr3_length: 10; clone_size: NA; v_call: TRBV27; j_call: TRBJ1-2; cdr3_aa: ASSISGLTFT
cdr3_length: 12; clone_size: NA; v_call: TRBV7-9; j_call: TRBJ2-5; cdr3_aa: ASESSGTSETQY
cdr3_length: 16; clone_size: NA; v_call: TRBV11-2; j_call: TRBJ2-2; cdr3_aa: ASSPIIGQGGGTGELF
cdr3_length: 11; clone_size: NA; v_call: TRBV9; j_call: TRBJ2-5; cdr3_aa: ASSVELQETQY
cdr3_length: 13; clone_size: NA; v_call: TRBV19; j_call: TRBJ2-1; cdr3_aa: ASSRLGQYYNEQF
cdr3_length: 13; clone_size: NA; v_call: TRBV30; j_call: TRBJ2-7; cdr3_aa: AWSPPGLDTYEQY
cdr3_length: 12; clone_size: NA; v_call: TRBV5-4; j_call: TRBJ1-2; cdr3_aa: ASSYRGVDYGYT
cdr3_length: 19; clone_size: NA; v_call: TRBV10-3; j_call: TRBJ2-3; cdr3_aa: AISESTRLERGETGADTQY
cdr3_length: 14; clone_size: once; v_call: TRBV6-5; j_call: TRBJ1-5; cdr3_aa: ASSSQRDRVHQPQH
cdr3_length: 15; clone_size: NA; v_call: TRBV18; j_call: TRBJ2-7; cdr3_aa: ASSPGPAGTYSYEQY
cdr3_length: 13; clone_size: NA; v_call: TRBV5-1; j_call: TRBJ1-1; cdr3_aa: ASSLGTTGSTEAF
cdr3_length: 12; clone_size: few; v_call: TRBV27; j_call: NA; cdr3_aa: ASSPGTGPYEQY
cdr3_length: 15; clone_size: NA; v_call: TRBV21-1; j_call: TRBJ2-6; cdr3_aa: ASSKVLRRAGANVLT
cdr3_length: 13; clone_size: NA; v_call: TRBV2; j_call: TRBJ2-3; cdr3_aa: ASSDRQGRTDTQY
cdr3_length: 12; clone_size: NA; v_call: TRBV18; j_call: TRBJ1-1; cdr3_aa: ASSRYGQGGEAF
cdr3_length: 12; clone_size: once; v_call: TRBV6-5; j_call: TRBJ1-4; cdr3_aa: ASSYSGDYEKLF
cdr3_length: 13; clone_size: once; v_call: TRBV5-1; j_call: TRBJ2-2; cdr3_aa: ASSSGQPNTGELF
cdr3_length: 10; clone_size: NA; v_call: TRBV5-4; j_call: TRBJ1-1; cdr3_aa: ASSLAGQAAF
cdr3_length: 13; clone_size: NA; v_call: TRBV4-3; j_call: TRBJ1-5; cdr3_aa: ASSQETGFGQPQH
cdr3_length: 10; clone_size: NA; v_call: TRBV27; j_call: TRBJ1-2; cdr3_aa: ATYTGVYGYT
cdr3_length: 12; clone_size: NA; v_call: TRBV10-2; j_call: TRBJ2-3; cdr3_aa: ASNGLGTPDTQY
cdr3_length: 10; clone_size: NA; v_call: TRBV7-9; j_call: TRBJ2-1; cdr3_aa: ASSLRVYEQF
cdr3_length: 12; clone_size: once; v_call: TRBV2; j_call: TRBJ2-2; cdr3_aa: ASLREGLSGELF
cdr3_length: 12; clone_size: NA; v_call: TRBV19; j_call: TRBJ2-3; cdr3_aa: ASTLAGGTDTQY
cdr3_length: 11; clone_size: NA; v_call: TRBV18; j_call: TRBJ1-1; cdr3_aa: ASSSQEGTEAF
cdr3_length: 12; clone_size: NA; v_call: TRBV9; j_call: TRBJ2-1; cdr3_aa: ASSPRRASREQF
cdr3_length: 12; clone_size: NA; v_call: TRBV5-5; j_call: NA; cdr3_aa: ASSPIPRSYEQY
cdr3_length: 10; clone_size: NA; v_call: TRBV7-7; j_call: TRBJ2-5; cdr3_aa: ASGTDGETQY
cdr3_length: 15; clone_size: NA; v_call: TRBV18; j_call: TRBJ2-3; cdr3_aa: ASSPGRLQLSTDTQY
cdr3_length: 14; clone_size: NA; v_call: TRBV10-2; j_call: TRBJ2-7; cdr3_aa: ASCPPPRGGIYEQY
cdr3_length: 12; clone_size: NA; v_call: TRBV19; j_call: TRBJ1-1; cdr3_aa: ASSKGQGFTEAF
cdr3_length: 14; clone_size: NA; v_call: TRBV7-6; j_call: TRBJ2-7; cdr3_aa: ASSLEVQGGSYEQY
cdr3_length: 10; clone_size: NA; v_call: TRBV19; j_call: TRBJ2-1; cdr3_aa: ASNSARREQF